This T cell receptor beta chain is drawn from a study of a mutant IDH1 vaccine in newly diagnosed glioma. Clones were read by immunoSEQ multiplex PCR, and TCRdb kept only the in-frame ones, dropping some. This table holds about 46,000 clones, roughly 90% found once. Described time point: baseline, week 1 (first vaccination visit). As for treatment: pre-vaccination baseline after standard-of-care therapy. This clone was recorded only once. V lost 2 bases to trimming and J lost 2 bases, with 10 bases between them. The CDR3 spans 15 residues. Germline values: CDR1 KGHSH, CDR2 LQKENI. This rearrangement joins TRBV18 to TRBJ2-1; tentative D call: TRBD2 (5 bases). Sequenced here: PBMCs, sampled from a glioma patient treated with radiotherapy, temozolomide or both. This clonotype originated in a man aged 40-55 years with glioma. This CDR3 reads CASSPFGVTYNEQFF. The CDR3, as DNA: TGTGCCAGCTCACCATTCGGGGTTACCTACAATGAGCAGTTCTTC.